This TCR beta chain originates from a study of blood T cells in healthy people across ages. The overall study: Capturing about one barcoded beta molecule per two T cells was achieved by template switching. Study-wide findings and caveats: Strong correlation linked observed beta diversity and percent naive T cells.

It was with a sample-barcoded 5' primer and a J-beta primer mix that a second PCR of roughly 7 to 12 cycles was run. All cDNA molecules were each tagged by a template-switch adaptor with 12 random nucleotides. Using its own MiXCR run on the 5' RACE reads, TCRdb lists one record per CDR3 protein. This sample yields around 1,800,000 distinct CDR3 sequences, of which roughly two fifths are seen a single time; 20% to 25% belongs to the top ten. This CDR3 has 13 amino acids. V was trimmed by 5 bases and J by 4 bases, leaving 9 bases between them. Germline V gene sequence: CDR1 SEHNR, CDR2 FQNEAQ (reference sequence). This clonotype was seen a handful of times. No antigen is known for it.

Specimen: blood. This sequence was found in a human donor in good health. This rearrangement joins TRBV7-9 to TRBJ2-1; D unclear. In nucleotides, the CDR3 is TGTGCCAGCAGCCGCTGGGGATACAATGAGCAGTTCTTC. Its translation: CASSRWGYNEQFF.